This T cell receptor (beta chain) was profiled in a study of siplizumab effects on memory and regulatory T cells. General study findings and limits: In unstimulated cells, naive T cells appeared more diverse than memory T cells and seemed major alloresponse contributors. Whether the proliferating Tregs (from siplizumab cultures) were suppressive was not confirmed. Relative to controls at approximately 30%, mappable alloreactive CD4+ clones exhibited a mean Treg-derived proportion of around 65% with siplizumab. Alloreactive sequences tracing back to unstimulated CD4+ memory cells fell significantly with siplizumab.

V lost 1 base and J 5 bases, leaving 3 bases between the germline ends. This CDR3 region has 11 residues. In germline, CDR1 is DFQATT, CDR2 SNEGSKA (reference sequence). Points on this clone: Its specificity is unknown.

Here immunoSEQ multiplex PCR was the method, and the copy in TCRdb shows in-frame clones only, minus some. The sample lists 95,000 to 110,000 clones, over 90% occurring once. The chain couples TRBV20-1 to TRBJ2-1; no clear D. Source material: Tregs sorted from blood. The clonotype comes from a human donor in good health. The CDR3, as DNA: TGCAGTGCTAGAGCCGACAATGAGCAGTTCTTC. It yields the protein CSARADNEQFF.